This T cell receptor (beta chain) originates from a study of blood T cell repertoires in COVID-19. Study-level background: T cells, B-cell-depleted T cells, or PBMCs supplied cDNA or gDNA.

The germline V gene has CDR1 KGHSH and CDR2 LQKENI. The CDR3 runs 11 residues. V lost 6 bases and J 3 bases, leaving 3 bases between the germline ends. Clinical histories supplied by participants themselves formed the basis of cohort assignment. What the recovered Cohort 3 donors had was two negative PCRs, clearance, or symptom resolution. Using immunoSEQ multiplex PCR, the repertoire was profiled, and TCRdb retains in-frame clones only, with some absent. The table has over 250,000 clones, over 75% seen once. Material for sequencing was PBMCs or T cells enriched from blood (not recorded which). The TCR sequence derives from a woman in her twenties or thirties who had recovered from COVID-19. The V and J genes are TRBV18 and TRBJ2-1; D unresolved. The CDR3 reads CASSLYNEQFF. CDR3 DNA sequence: TGTGCCAGCTCCCTCTACAATGAGCAGTTCTTC.